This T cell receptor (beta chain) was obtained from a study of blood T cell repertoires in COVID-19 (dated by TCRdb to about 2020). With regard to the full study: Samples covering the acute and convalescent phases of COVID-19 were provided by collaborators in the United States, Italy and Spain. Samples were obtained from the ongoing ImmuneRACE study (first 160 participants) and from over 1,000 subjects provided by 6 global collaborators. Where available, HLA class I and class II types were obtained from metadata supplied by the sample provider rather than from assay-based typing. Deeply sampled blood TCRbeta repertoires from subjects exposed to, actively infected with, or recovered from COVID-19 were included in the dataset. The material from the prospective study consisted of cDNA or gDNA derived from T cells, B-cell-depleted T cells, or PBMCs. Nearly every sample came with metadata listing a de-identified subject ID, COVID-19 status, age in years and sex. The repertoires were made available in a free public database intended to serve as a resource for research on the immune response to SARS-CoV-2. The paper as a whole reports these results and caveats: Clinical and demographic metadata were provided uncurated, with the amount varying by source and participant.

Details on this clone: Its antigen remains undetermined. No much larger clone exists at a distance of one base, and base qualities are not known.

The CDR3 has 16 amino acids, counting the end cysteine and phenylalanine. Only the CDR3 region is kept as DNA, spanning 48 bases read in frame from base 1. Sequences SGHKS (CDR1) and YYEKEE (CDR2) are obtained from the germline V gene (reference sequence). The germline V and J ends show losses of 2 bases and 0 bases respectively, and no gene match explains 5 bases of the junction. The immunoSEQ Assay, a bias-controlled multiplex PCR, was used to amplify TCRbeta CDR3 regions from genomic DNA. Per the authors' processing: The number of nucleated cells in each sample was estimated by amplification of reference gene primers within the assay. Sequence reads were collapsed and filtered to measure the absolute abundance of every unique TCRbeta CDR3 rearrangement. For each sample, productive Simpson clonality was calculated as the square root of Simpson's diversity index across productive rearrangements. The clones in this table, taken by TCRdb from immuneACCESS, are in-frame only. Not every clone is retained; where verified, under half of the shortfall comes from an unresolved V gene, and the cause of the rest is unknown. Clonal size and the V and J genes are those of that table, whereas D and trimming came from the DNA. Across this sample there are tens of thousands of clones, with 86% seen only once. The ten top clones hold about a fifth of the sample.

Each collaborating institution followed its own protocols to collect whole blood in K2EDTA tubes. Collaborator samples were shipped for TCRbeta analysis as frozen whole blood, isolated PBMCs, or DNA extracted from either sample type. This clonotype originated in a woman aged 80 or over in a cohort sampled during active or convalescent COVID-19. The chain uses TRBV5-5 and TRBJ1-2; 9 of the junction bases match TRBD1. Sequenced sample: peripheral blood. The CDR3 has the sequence CASSFGTGMSNYGYTF. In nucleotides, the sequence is TGTGCCAGCAGCTTTGGGACAGGGATGTCTAACTATGGCTACACCTTC.